The next 13 T cell receptor beta chains were all read from a single sample in a study of T cell repertoires in aging, cancer and after chemotherapy. Rearranged V-D-J TRB sequences were amplified with a mixed TRB-A/B primer pool. TCRdb independently ran MiXCR on the multiplex PCR reads; one entry per CDR3 protein. The sample has thousands of distinct CDR3 sequences, 22% seen once. TCR beta rearrangements were amplified from peripheral blood genomic DNA. The source material was blood. The receptors originated from a human donor with a blood cancer.

The rearrangement joins TRBV28 to TRBJ2-3, with 10 bases identical to TRBD2. The V and J ends lost 5 bases and 3 bases, in that order; junction bases with no gene match: 5. Germline-derived CDR1 and CDR2 are MDHEN and SYDVKM. The CDR3 covers 15 residues. CDR3 loop: CASSLAGAATDTQYF. The CDR3 DNA reads as TGTGCCAGCAGTCTAGCGGGGGCGGCGACAGATACGCAGTATTTT. Using reference TRBV28 and TRBJ2-3 for the parts outside the CDR3, the full variable domain is DVKVTQSSRYLVKRTGEKVFLECVQDMDHENMFWYRQDPGLGLRLIYFSYDVKMKEKGDIPEGYSVSREKKERFSLILESASTNQTSMYLCASSLAGAATDTQYFGPGTRLTVL.

This chain links TRBV12-3 or TRBV12-4 with TRBJ1-5; D gene uncertain. This CDR3 region has 16 residues. The V and J ends lost 6 bases and 2 bases respectively, with 17 bases between them. CDR3 DNA: TGTGCCAGCAGCCTAGGGAGAACCCGGGGCAATCAGCCCCAGCATTTT. Amino acid sequence: CASSLGRTRGNQPQHF.

By sample share, this clonotype is medium-sized (0.01 to 0.1%). The chain couples TRBV5-5 to TRBJ2-1; 12 bases align to TRBD2. The junction had 10 bases not matched to a gene; V was cut back by 4 bases and J by 8 bases. The CDR3 totals 16 residues. The V gene's germline CDR1 is SGHKS and CDR2 YYEKEE (reference sequence). The CDR3 loop reads CASSPSPSGRAHEQFF. DNA of the CDR3: TGTGCCAGCAGCCCGAGCCCTAGCGGGAGGGCTCATGAGCAGTTCTTC.

Judged by abundance, this clonotype is medium-sized. This chain connects TRBV12-3 or TRBV12-4 to TRBJ2-2; D may be TRBD1 or TRBD2 (5 bases each). With 3 bases removed from V and 3 bases from J, the gap between germline ends came to 8 bases. CDR3 length: 14 residues. This chain's CDR3 is CASSLGVYTGELFF. The CDR3 bases are TGTGCCAGCAGTTTGGGGGTGTACACCGGGGAGCTGTTTTTT.

This clonotype was recorded once. V gene TRBV9 combines with J gene TRBJ2-3, with 12 bases identical to TRBD2. Germline loops: CDR1 SGDLS, CDR2 YYNGEE. With V trimmed by 4 bases and J by 0 bases, 6 bases remained unmatched. This CDR3 contains 17 residues. The CDR3 DNA reads as TGTGCCAGCAGCTTATCCGGGACTAGCGGGAGCACAGATACGCAGTATTTT. It specifies CASSLSGTSGSTDTQYF.

This sequence joins TRBV24-1 and TRBJ2-7, with D perhaps TRBD1 or TRBD2 (5 bases each). V lost 4 bases to trimming and J lost 0 bases, with 12 bases between them. The germline V gene has CDR1 KGHDR and CDR2 SFDVKD. The CDR3 has 15 residues. The CDR3: CATSETGRSSYEQYF. As DNA, the CDR3 is TGTGCCACCAGTGAAACGGGACGTAGCTCCTACGAGCAGTACTTC.

By proportion, this clonotype is medium-sized. The CDR3 DNA reads TGCAGCGTAGTACAGGGAGGCCTCTCCGAGCAGTACTTC. Protein sequence: CSVVQGGLSEQYF. The rearrangement uses TRBV29-1 and TRBJ2-7; D possibly matches TRBD1 or TRBD2 (6 bases each). V was pared by 6 bases and J by 6 bases, with 18 bases between. This CDR3 region has 13 residues. Germline lookup yields CDR1 SQVTM and CDR2 ANQGSEA.

This chain links TRBV15 with TRBJ2-4, with 7 nucleotides matching TRBD1. The length of the CDR3 is 15 residues. Germline lookup yields CDR1 LNHNV and CDR2 YYDKDF (reference sequence). V lost 1 base, J lost 7 bases, and 7 bases stayed unmatched. Here the CDR3 DNA reads TGTGCCACCAGCAGAGTGGCCACAGGGGAGAACATTCAGTACTTC. As protein: CATSRVATGENIQYF.

The V call is TRBV7-2, the J call TRBJ1-1, with 9 bases that match TRBD1. The CDR3 consists of 14 residues. V trimming: 1 base; J trimming: 9 bases; junction bases outside the gene matches: 6. CDR1 and CDR2 from the germline V gene are SGHTA and FQGNSA. The DNA of the CDR3 is TGTGCCAGCAGCTTAGTGACAGGGGGAGGAAAAGCTTTCTTT. It specifies CASSLVTGGGKAFF. The whole variable domain, filled in from reference TRBV7-2 and TRBJ1-1, reads GAGVSQSPSNKVTEKGKDVELRCDPISGHTALYWYRQSLGQGLEFLIYFQGNSAPDKSGLPSDRFSAERTGGSVSTLTIQRTQQEDSAVYLCASSLVTGGGKAFFGQGTRLTVV.

Within the sample, this clonotype is medium-sized (0.01 to 0.1%). This rearrangement joins TRBV18 to TRBJ1-6; D is possibly TRBD1 (5 bases). The CDR3 runs 14 residues. V was shortened by 3 bases and J by 9 bases, with 12 bases between the two germline ends. Looked up from germline, CDR1 is KGHSH and CDR2 is LQKENI. Here the CDR3 reads CASSPQGSGSPLHF. Here the CDR3 DNA reads TGTGCCAGCTCACCCCAGGGTTCTGGTTCACCCCTCCACTTT. Using reference TRBV18 and TRBJ1-6 for the parts outside the CDR3, the full variable domain is NAGVMQNPRHLVRRRGQEARLRCSPMKGHSHVYWYRQLPEEGLKFMVYLQKENIIDESGMPKERFSAEFPKEGPSILRIQQVVRGDSAAYFCASSPQGSGSPLHFGNGTRLTVT.

This clonotype was seen a handful of times. The chain combines TRBV20-1 with TRBJ2-2; 13 bases agree with TRBD2. Per germline, CDR1 DFQATT and CDR2 SNEGSKA (reference sequence). The trim removed 6 bases at V and 6 bases at J, leaving 4 bases unmatched. CDR3 length: 14 amino acids. This CDR3 reads CSARGLAGSGELFF. CDR3 in DNA: TGCAGTGCGAGGGGACTAGCGGGATCCGGGGAGCTGTTTTTT.

The CDR3 DNA is TGTGCCAGTAGCCCCCGGAACAATGAGCAGTTCTTC. Protein sequence: CASSPRNNEQFF. This sequence joins TRBV19 and TRBJ2-1, with D hard to call. Germline V gene data show CDR1 as LNHDA and CDR2 as SQIVND (reference sequence). This CDR3 is built from 12 residues. V dropped 6 bases and J dropped 5 bases, with 8 bases sitting between them.

By frequency in the sample, this clonotype is medium-sized. The V gene is TRBV30, the J gene TRBJ2-7, with D uncertain. The V end was cut by 2 bases, the J end by 4 bases, with 18 bases between. From germline, CDR1 is GTSNPN and CDR2 SVGIG (reference sequence). The CDR3 covers 15 residues. The CDR3 loop is CAWSSNALLLYEQYF. The CDR3 DNA reads TGTGCCTGGAGTAGTAATGCCCTCCTTCTATACGAGCAGTACTTC. The variable domain in full, with the rest retrieved from reference TRBV30 and TRBJ2-7, is SQTIHQWPATLVQPVGSPLSLECTVEGTSNPNLYWYRQAAGRGLQLLFYSVGIGQISSEVPQNLSASRPQDRQFILSSKKLLLSDSGFYLCAWSSNALLLYEQYFGPGTRLTVT.